This T cell receptor (beta chain) was sequenced in a study of blood T cell repertoires in COVID-19. The overall study: Donors in the United States, Italy and Spain gave samples during acute or convalescent COVID-19.

Concerning this clone itself: Germline is not matched at one junction end, which may reflect a read error.

Source study methods: Reference gene primers were amplified, and this amplification served to estimate nucleated cell counts. Measured with immunoSEQ multiplex PCR; TCRdb has only the in-frame clones, and not every one. D and trimming were read from the DNA, whereas the V and J calls and clone size are those reported in that table. The table records about 69,000 clones, 79% of them present only once. The CDR3 has 15 amino acids. Looked up from germline, CDR1 is SGDLS and CDR2 is YYNGEE. Sequenced input: peripheral blood. The TCR originated in a man in his 60s with acute or convalescent COVID-19. J is TRBJ1-2 and V is TRBV9; 7 bases fit TRBD1. The CDR3 loop is CASTVDWQGGYGYTF. For the CDR3, the DNA is TGTGCCAGCACCGTAGATTGGCAGGGGGGCTATGGCTACACCTTC. Complete variable domain (other parts from reference TRBV9 and TRBJ1-2): DSGVTQTPKHLITATGQRVTLRCSPRSGDLSVYWYQQSLDQGLQFLIQYYNGEERAKGNILERFSAQQFPDLHSELNLSSLELGDSALYFCASTVDWQGGYGYTFGSGTRLTVV.